This T cell receptor (beta chain) was identified in a study of CD8+ T cells in alopecia areata. About this clone itself: Its antigen remains unknown.

Study observations and caveats: In blood and scalp, many expanded lesional clones persisted during tofacitinib.

V was pared by 5 bases and J by 2 bases, with 9 bases between. The CDR3 is made up of 14 amino acids. CDR1 MNHEY and CDR2 SVGAGI come from the germline V gene. Extraction and reverse transcription of RNA yielded cDNA as the sequencing template. Produced via immunoSEQ multiplex PCR; TCRdb's table is partial and in-frame only. Here the sample spans about 270,000 clones, about 60% being singletons. Treatment in this sample: oral pan-JAK inhibitor, 5-10 mg twice daily. The chain combines TRBV6-5 with TRBJ2-2; D gene ambiguous. This sample comprised CD4+ T cells sorted from blood, obtained at roughly week 53, from a patient treated with tofacitinib. This TCR was sampled from a human donor with alopecia areata. As DNA, the CDR3 is TGTGCCAGCAGTCTCGGCTTCAACACCGGGGAGCTGTTTTTT. It translates to CASSLGFNTGELFF.